In its sample, the clone carrying this T cell receptor (beta chain) was seen once. The data originate from a study of blood T cell repertoires in COVID-19. Study as a whole: Spain, Italy and the United States supplied samples that represented acute and convalescent COVID-19. The cDNA or gDNA used as material had been derived from T cells, B-cell-depleted T cells, or PBMCs.

After removal of 8 bases from V and 4 bases from J, the junction contained 7 bases not matched to a gene. The CDR3 is 13 residues long. Germline loops: CDR1 SEHNR, CDR2 FQNEAQ (reference sequence). Original data processing: Estimated nucleated cell counts came from reference gene primer amplification. Only in-frame clones appear in the TCRdb table, and some are missing; sequencing was by immunoSEQ multiplex PCR. D and trimming come from the DNA, and the V and J calls and clone size come from that table. The data hold under 250,000 clones, with approximately 87% observed a single time. The material sequenced was peripheral blood. The gene calls are TRBV7-9 and TRBJ1-2; 7 bases map to TRBD1. The receptor was derived from a woman in her seventies with active or convalescent COVID-19. The CDR3 loop reads CASDREFGYGYTF. CDR3 coding DNA: TGTGCCAGCGACAGGGAATTCGGCTATGGCTACACCTTC.